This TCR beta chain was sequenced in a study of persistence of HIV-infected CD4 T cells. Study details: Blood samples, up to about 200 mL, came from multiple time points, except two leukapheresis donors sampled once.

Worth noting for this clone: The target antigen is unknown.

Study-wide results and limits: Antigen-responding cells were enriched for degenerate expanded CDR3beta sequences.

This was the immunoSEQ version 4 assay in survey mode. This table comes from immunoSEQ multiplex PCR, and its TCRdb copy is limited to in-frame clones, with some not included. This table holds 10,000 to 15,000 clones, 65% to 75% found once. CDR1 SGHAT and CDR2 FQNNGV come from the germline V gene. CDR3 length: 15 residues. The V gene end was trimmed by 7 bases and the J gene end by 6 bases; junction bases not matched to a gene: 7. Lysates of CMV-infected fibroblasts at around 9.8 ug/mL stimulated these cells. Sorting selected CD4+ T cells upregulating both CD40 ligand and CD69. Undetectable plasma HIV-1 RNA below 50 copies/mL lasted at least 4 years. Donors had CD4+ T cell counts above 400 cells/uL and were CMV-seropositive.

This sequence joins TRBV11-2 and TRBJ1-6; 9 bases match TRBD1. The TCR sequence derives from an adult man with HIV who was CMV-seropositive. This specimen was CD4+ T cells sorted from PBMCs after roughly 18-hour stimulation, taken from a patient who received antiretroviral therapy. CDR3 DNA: TGTGCCAGCACTAACAGGGGGCGCGGTAATTCACCCCTCCACTTT. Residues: CASTNRGRGNSPLHF.